This TCR beta chain comes out of a study of blood T cell repertoires in COVID-19. Libraries were prepared by immunoSEQ multiplex PCR; TCRdb keeps only in-frame clonotypes and omits some of them. The data show some 240,000 clones, 84% seen once. CDR1 and CDR2 (germline): SGHRS, YFSETQ. The CDR3 has 18 amino acids. The J segment lost 0 bases and the V segment lost 2 bases, leaving 11 bases of the junction unmatched. Those enrolled, adults aged roughly 18 to 89 years, came from roughly 22 US areas. Participants' own reports of clinical history determined their cohort assignment. This receptor was obtained from a man aged 50 or older who had recovered from COVID-19. The specimen was PBMCs or T cells enriched from blood (not recorded which). This rearrangement joins TRBV5-1 to TRBJ2-5, with 9 bases fitting TRBD1. In DNA, the CDR3 is TGCGCCAGCAGCTTTACTTTGTGGGACAGGGAATACCAAGAGACCCAGTACTTC. This translates into CASSFTLWDREYQETQYF.